This T cell receptor (beta chain) is from a study of control samples from healthy donors and cancer patients. The germline gives CDR1 SGHNT, CDR2 YYREEE (reference sequence). The CDR3 loop spans 14 amino acids. Trimming took off 5 bases at V and 6 bases at J, with 15 bases between the two ends. Clones were read by immunoSEQ multiplex PCR, and TCRdb kept only the in-frame ones, dropping some. The table has approximately 12,000 clones, roughly 94% seen once. The V gene is TRBV5-4, the J gene TRBJ1-5; tentative D call: TRBD1 (5 bases). The specimen was PBMCs. The TCR originated in a man aged 70-80 years with head and neck cancer. The CDR3 protein is CASSSQGSVQPQHF. The DNA for the CDR3 is TGTGCCAGCAGTTCTCAGGGATCGGTTCAGCCCCAGCATTTT.